These 31 T cell receptor beta chains originate from one sample sequenced in a study of T cells in Graves' hyperthyroidism and ophthalmopathy. Researchers amplified the TCR beta CDR3 regions from RNA transcripts. Primed by the HTBI set, a first-round RT-PCR was run on the TCR CDR3. Each CDR3 protein gets one entry after TCRdb re-called the multiplex PCR reads with MiXCR. The profile shows 540,000 or so distinct CDR3 sequences, about 43% of them singletons. Sequenced input: peripheral blood or thyroid tissue (not recorded which). The receptor set was obtained from an adult woman with Graves' disease, either hyperthyroidism or ophthalmopathy (not recorded which).

This clonotype occurred many times. Here the CDR3 DNA reads TGTGCCAGCAGTTTCTATTTTAGCAATCAGCCCCAGCATTTT. It codes for CASSFYFSNQPQHF. This chain uses TRBV12-3 or TRBV12-4 with TRBJ1-5; D unresolved. Trimming left V 3 bases short and J 0 bases short, with 6 bases between. CDR3 length equals 14 residues.

In regard to this clonotype: A read error may account for a junction end that differs from germline. The J gene is TRBJ2-7, the V gene TRBV6-6; D remains unclear. The CDR3 extends over 11 amino acids. Germline V gene data show CDR1 as MNHNY and CDR2 as SVGAGI (reference sequence). For the CDR3, the DNA is TGTGCCAGCACCTCCTCCCACGAGCAGTACTTC. Translating gives CASTSSHEQYF.

The gene calls are TRBV5-1 and TRBJ1-2; D unclear. Germline V gives CDR1 SGHRS, CDR2 YFSETQ. The V gene lost 3 bases and the J gene lost 4 bases, with 13 bases spanning the gap. The CDR3 is 14 residues long. The CDR3 loop is CASSSASGSYGYTF. Here the CDR3 DNA reads TGCGCCAGCAGCTCAGCTAGCGGGAGCTATGGCTACACCTTC.

The rearrangement joins TRBV6-5 to TRBJ2-5; 7 bases line up with TRBD2. This CDR3 has 14 residues. Germline-derived CDR1 and CDR2 are MNHEY and SVGAGI. The V and J ends lost 2 bases and 5 bases, in that order; junction bases with no gene match: 5. CDR3 region: CASSYGGSGETQYF. In DNA, the CDR3 is TGTGCCAGCAGTTACGGCGGGAGTGGGGAGACCCAGTACTTC.

Many counts were recorded for this clonotype. The V gene is TRBV2, the J gene TRBJ2-5; no definite D call. Germline V gene sequence: CDR1 SNHLY, CDR2 FYNNEI. The CDR3 has 13 residues. Trimming left V 6 bases short and J 2 bases short, with 10 bases between. The CDR3 reads CASSVEAQETQYF. The CDR3 bases are TGTGCCAGCAGCGTCGAGGCACAAGAGACCCAGTACTTC.

This clonotype came up once. V usage is TRBV25-1 and J usage is TRBJ1-4, with 10 bases fitting TRBD1. Germline V gives CDR1 MGHDK, CDR2 SYGVNS. CDR3 length equals 15 residues. The ends lost 1 base at V and 8 bases at J; junction bases unmatched: 4. The CDR3 sequence: CASSEFGGQGEKLFF. The DNA for the CDR3 is TGTGCCAGCAGTGAATTTGGGGGACAGGGGGAAAAACTGTTTTTT. The whole variable domain, remainder taken from reference TRBV25-1 and TRBJ1-4, is EADIYQTPRYLVIGTGKKITLECSQTMGHDKMYWYQQDPGMELHLIHYSYGVNSTEKGDLSSESTVSRIRTEHFPLTLESARPSHTSQYLCASSEFGGQGEKLFFGSGTQLSVL.

This clonotype was counted ten times or more. V usage is TRBV5-5 and J usage is TRBJ1-2; TRBD1 matches 9 bases. The CDR3 is 15 amino acids. V gave up 4 bases and J gave up 7 bases; unmatched junction bases: 11. The V gene's germline CDR1 is SGHKS and CDR2 YYEKEE (reference sequence). As DNA, the CDR3 is TGTGCCAGCAGCCGTCCCGGGACAGGGAGAGGTGGCTACACCTTC. Protein: CASSRPGTGRGGYTF.

The chain couples TRBV29-1 to TRBJ1-2, with 10 bases that match TRBD1. Germline V lookup: CDR1 SQVTM, CDR2 ANQGSEA. V shed 6 bases, J shed 8 bases, and the junction held 12 bases outside the gene matches. The CDR3 covers 14 residues. In nucleotides, the CDR3 is TGCAGCGTCCACGGGACAGGGGATGGCGGGGGCTACACCTTC. Amino acids: CSVHGTGDGGGYTF.

The chain recombines TRBV6-6 with TRBJ2-3; TRBD2 matches 7 bases. The V gene end was trimmed by 6 bases and the J gene end by 0 bases; junction bases not matched to a gene: 3. Germline-derived CDR1 and CDR2 are MNHNY and SVGAGI (reference sequence). The CDR3 sequence is 14 residues long. CDR3 sequence reads: CASREAGSTDTQYF. The CDR3 DNA follows: TGTGCCAGCAGAGAAGCGGGGAGCACAGATACGCAGTATTTT.

The V gene is TRBV5-8, the J gene TRBJ2-3; 9 bases are a match to TRBD2. V was pared by 1 base and J by 3 bases, with 3 bases of the junction left unmatched. Looked up from germline, CDR1 is SGHTS and CDR2 is YDEGEE. The CDR3 has 15 residues. The CDR3 region is CASSLSSGSTDTQYF. Written as DNA, the CDR3 is TGTGCCAGCAGCTTGAGTAGCGGGAGTACAGATACGCAGTATTTT. The full variable domain, rest sourced from reference TRBV5-8 and TRBJ2-3, is EAGVTQSPTHLIKTRGQQATLRCSPISGHTSVYWYQQALGLGLQFLLWYDEGEERNRGNFPPRFSGRQFPNYSSELNVNALELEDSALYLCASSLSSGSTDTQYFGPGTRLTVL.

About this clonotype: The CDR3 carries no conserved terminal phenylalanine or tryptophan, so it likely arises from a read error. The rearrangement uses TRBV9 and TRBJ1-1, with no clear D. The CDR3 totals 14 residues. The germline V and J ends were trimmed by 2 bases and 4 bases, with 12 bases remaining between them. Germline assignment: CDR1 SGDLS and CDR2 YYNGEE. CDR3 coding DNA: TGTGCCAGCAGCGTTTCAGGTTCGGGCACTGAAGCTTTCTCT. It is translated as CASSVSGSGTEAFS.

Many counts were recorded for this clonotype. The V and J genes are TRBV5-1 and TRBJ2-7; possible D gene TRBD2, 6 bases. This CDR3 region has 14 residues. V lost 2 bases to trimming and J lost 3 bases, with 12 bases between them. CDR1 and CDR2 from the germline V gene are SGHRS and YFSETQ. CDR3 coding DNA: TGCGCCAGCAGCTTCCGGGACGGGGGCTACGAGCAGTACTTC. It encodes CASSFRDGGYEQYF.

The gene calls are TRBV11-2 and TRBJ1-2, with D maybe TRBD1 (6 bases). This CDR3 region has 15 residues. In germline, CDR1 is SGHAT, CDR2 FQNNGV. V lost 5 bases and J lost 8, with 21 bases in between. As DNA, the CDR3 is TGTGCCAGCAGCCTATACTTAGCAGGGGCCGACGGCTACACCTTC. This gives the protein CASSLYLAGADGYTF.

There are many counts of this clonotype. The V gene is TRBV6-4, the J gene TRBJ1-1; D might be TRBD1 (6 bases). V shed 8 bases and J shed 5 bases, with 15 bases lying between them. The germline V gene encodes CDR1 MRHNA and CDR2 SNTAGT. The CDR3 covers 13 residues. CDR3 loop: CASSSKGDTEAFF. The CDR3, as DNA: TGTGCCAGCTCTTCGAAGGGGGATACTGAAGCTTTCTTT.

This clonotype was recorded at least ten times. The rearrangement uses TRBV11-2 and TRBJ2-7; D uncertain. Trimming left V 0 bases short and J 3 bases short, with 6 bases between. CDR3 length: 13 residues. Germline V CDR1 and CDR2: SGHAT, FQNNGV. Written as DNA, the CDR3 is TGTGCCAGCAGCTTAGATCGCCACTACGAGCAGTACTTC. It codes for CASSLDRHYEQYF.

This clonotype was recorded a few times. The chain is built from TRBV12-3 or TRBV12-4 and TRBJ1-5; possibly TRBD1 for D (6 bases). CDR3 length equals 14 residues. V gave up 3 bases and J gave up 5 bases, with 11 bases separating them. In DNA, the CDR3 is TGTGCCAGCAGTTTTTGGGGGGCCCATCAGCCCCAGCATTTT. It encodes CASSFWGAHQPQHF.

This clonotype was detected only a few times. The chain has TRBV2 and TRBJ2-5; 9 nucleotides agree with TRBD1. CDR1 and CDR2 from the germline V gene are SNHLY and FYNNEI. The CDR3 covers 15 residues. The V gene end was trimmed by 3 bases and the J gene end by 11 bases; junction bases not matched to a gene: 13. CDR3: CASSDVGTGKVYQYF. CDR3 in DNA: TGTGCCAGCAGTGATGTCGGGACAGGGAAGGTTTATCAGTACTTC.

This clonotype was recorded at least ten times. The V gene is TRBV5-1, the J gene TRBJ1-2; D uncertain. This CDR3 is 14 amino acids long. Looked up from germline, CDR1 is SGHRS and CDR2 is YFSETQ. V was cut by 1 base and J by 5 bases, with 12 bases left in between. DNA for the CDR3: TGCGCCAGCAGCTTGTACAGTACCTTTTATGGCTACACCTTC. It translates to CASSLYSTFYGYTF.

This clonotype came up a few times. This sequence joins TRBV30 and TRBJ2-5; D may be TRBD2 (5 bases). Trimming left V 0 bases short and J 1 base short, with 9 bases between. Germline V gene lookup returns CDR1 GTSNPN and CDR2 SVGIG (reference sequence). CDR3 size: 14 residues. This CDR3 reads CAWSVLSGQETQYF. CDR3 sequence (DNA): TGTGCCTGGAGTGTTCTAAGCGGCCAAGAGACCCAGTACTTC.

This clonotype was picked up many times. The chain employs TRBV29-1 and TRBJ1-2; the D gene is possibly TRBD1 (6 bases). The CDR3 is 14 amino acids. Between the trimmed V and J ends, which lost 0 bases and 8 bases, there was a span of 16 bases. Germline V gene lookup returns CDR1 SQVTM and CDR2 ANQGSEA. The CDR3 bases are TGCAGCGTTGAAGAGGAGGGGAGGGGGAGGGGCTACACCTTC. Protein sequence: CSVEEEGRGRGYTF.

This clonotype was seen repeatedly, ten times or more. This rearrangement joins TRBV25-1 to TRBJ2-7; D call uncertain. V was shortened by 6 bases and J by 6 bases, with 15 bases between the two germline ends. The CDR3 has 13 residues. CDR1 and CDR2 (germline): MGHDK, SYGVNS. CDR3 in DNA: TGTGCCAGCAGCCTCCAGTGGTCCAGCGAGCAGTACTTC. Translated, it gives CASSLQWSSEQYF.

This rearrangement joins TRBV29-1 to TRBJ1-2; tentatively, D is TRBD1 (6 bases). Looked up from germline, CDR1 is SQVTM and CDR2 is ANQGSEA. CDR3 length equals 13 residues. V was shortened by 3 bases and J by 3 bases, with 11 bases between the two germline ends. As DNA, the CDR3 is TGCAGCGTTGATGGGGGGCGCCACTATGGCTACACCTTC. Its translation: CSVDGGRHYGYTF.

The chain has TRBV28 and TRBJ1-6; 7 bases are shared with TRBD1. Germline V gene data show CDR1 as MDHEN and CDR2 as SYDVKM. The CDR3 loop spans 15 amino acids. J was trimmed by 6 bases and V by 5 bases; bases with no gene match: 7. This chain's CDR3 is CASSPGEGANSPLHF. The DNA of the CDR3 is TGTGCCAGCAGTCCGGGTGAGGGGGCTAATTCACCCCTCCACTTT. The full variable domain, completed using reference TRBV28 and TRBJ1-6, is DVKVTQSSRYLVKRTGEKVFLECVQDMDHENMFWYRQDPGLGLRLIYFSYDVKMKEKGDIPEGYSVSREKKERFSLILESASTNQTSMYLCASSPGEGANSPLHFGNGTRLTVT.

The chain joins TRBV29-1 to TRBJ1-1; maybe TRBD1 (6 bases). Trimming left V 6 bases short and J 4 bases short, with 15 bases between. The germline gives CDR1 SQVTM, CDR2 ANQGSEA. This CDR3 has 13 amino acids. CDR3 sequence (DNA): TGCAGCGTGCCAGAGGGGGGGGGCACTGAAGCTTTCTTT. Protein: CSVPEGGGTEAFF.

V gene TRBV7-2 combines with J gene TRBJ1-6; D gene uncertain. CDR3 length: 15 amino acids. The germline V and J ends were trimmed by 2 bases and 7 bases, with 12 bases remaining between them. Looked up from germline, CDR1 is SGHTA and CDR2 is FQGNSA. As DNA, the CDR3 is TGTGCCAGCAGCTTAAGGCATCCCGTAAATTCACCCCTCCACTTT. This codes for CASSLRHPVNSPLHF.

This clonotype was observed a few times. CDR3 coding DNA: TGTGCCAGCTCACCTACTTCAGGGGTCGAGCAGTACTTC. It is translated as CASSPTSGVEQYF. This chain uses TRBV7-9 with TRBJ2-7; weak D call: TRBD1 (6 bases). This CDR3 is 13 amino acids long. The germline CDR1 and CDR2 sequences are SEHNR and FQNEAQ (reference sequence). The germline V and J ends were trimmed by 8 bases and 6 bases, with 17 bases remaining between them.

This chain links TRBV11-2 with TRBJ2-1; weak D call: TRBD1 (5 bases). Trimming removed 5 bases from V and 8 bases from J, with 19 bases in between. Germline CDR1 and CDR2: SGHAT and FQNNGV. The CDR3 has 15 residues. The CDR3: CASSTRPARVDEQFF. DNA of the CDR3: TGTGCCAGCAGCACGCGACCGGCCAGGGTGGATGAGCAGTTCTTC.

This clonotype was counted ten times or more. The genes are TRBV20-1 and TRBJ2-3; TRBD2 might be the D (5 bases). Trimming removed 2 bases from V and 8 bases from J, with 11 bases in between. Germline CDR1 DFQATT, CDR2 SNEGSKA (reference sequence). This CDR3 has 12 residues. This chain's CDR3 is CSARRGRGTQYF. Here the CDR3 DNA reads TGCAGTGCTAGACGCGGACGGGGTACGCAGTATTTT.

The CDR3 bases are TGCAGCGTTAGGTTCTCTGGAAACACCATATATTTT. Translation gives CSVRFSGNTIYF. V gene TRBV29-1 combines with J gene TRBJ1-3; no reliable D call. This CDR3 is built from 12 residues. Trimming took off 5 bases at V and 0 bases at J, with 5 bases between the two ends. Germline CDR1 SQVTM, CDR2 ANQGSEA. Looking up the rest from reference TRBV29-1 and TRBJ1-3 gives the full variable domain: SAVISQKPSRDICQRGTSLTIQCQVDSQVTMMFWYRQQPGQSLTLIATANQGSEATYESGFVIDKFPISRPNLTFSTLTVSNMSPEDSSIYLCSVRFSGNTIYFGEGSWLTVV.

This clonotype was found many times. The V and J genes are TRBV10-3 and TRBJ2-5; 7 positions match TRBD2. V was clipped by 6 bases and J by 0 bases; unmatched bases: 4. This CDR3 has 14 residues. Germline values: CDR1 ENHRY, CDR2 SYGVKD. CDR3 bases: TGTGCCATCAGCTGGGGGGGAAACCAAGAGACCCAGTACTTC. It codes for CAISWGGNQETQYF.

The J gene is TRBJ2-3, the V gene TRBV5-1; 11 nucleotides match TRBD2. With V trimmed by 4 bases and J by 5 bases, 3 bases remained unmatched. There are 14 residues in the CDR3. Looked up from germline, CDR1 is SGHRS and CDR2 is YFSETQ. CDR3 DNA: TGCGCCAGCAGCACTGGGACTAGCGGAGATACGCAGTATTTT. The encoded protein is CASSTGTSGDTQYF.